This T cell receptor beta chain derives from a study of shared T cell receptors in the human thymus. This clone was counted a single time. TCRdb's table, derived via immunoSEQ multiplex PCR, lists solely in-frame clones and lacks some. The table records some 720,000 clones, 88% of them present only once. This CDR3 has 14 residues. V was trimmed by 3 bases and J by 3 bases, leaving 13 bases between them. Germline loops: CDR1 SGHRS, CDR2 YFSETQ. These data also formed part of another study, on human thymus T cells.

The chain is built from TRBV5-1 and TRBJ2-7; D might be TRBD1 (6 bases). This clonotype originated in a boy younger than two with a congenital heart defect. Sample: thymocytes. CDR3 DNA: TGCGCCAGCAGCTGGGGTGAGGGGGACTACGAGCAGTACTTC. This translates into CASSWGEGDYEQYF.